A single sample gave rise to the 32 T cell receptor beta chains below, sequenced in a study of blood T cell repertoires in COVID-19. Method: immunoSEQ multiplex PCR; TCRdb's copy keeps in-frame clones and lacks some. The data hold approximately 150,000 clones, with over 80% observed a single time. The sample was peripheral blood. All receptors derive from an elderly man with acute or convalescent COVID-19.

The chain carries TRBV6-1 and TRBJ2-3, with D unresolved. The CDR3 extends over 14 amino acids. The V end was cut by 2 bases, the J end by 6 bases, with 12 bases between. CDR1 and CDR2 from the germline V gene are MNHNS and SASEGT. The CDR3 region has the DNA TGTGCCAGCAGTGAACTGGCCGCAGGCGATACGCAGTATTTT. Residues: CASSELAAGDTQYF.

This clone was found a few times. The chain has TRBV10-1 and TRBJ2-7; the match to TRBD2 covers 7 bases. The trim removed 5 bases at V and 7 bases at J, leaving 8 bases unmatched. Germline V gives CDR1 WNHNN, CDR2 SYGVQD (reference sequence). This CDR3 comprises 13 residues. The CDR3, as DNA: TGCGCCAGCAGTACTATGACAGCGGGGGAGCAGTACTTC. Protein sequence: CASSTMTAGEQYF.

J is TRBJ2-1 and V is TRBV29-1; 8 positions agree with TRBD2. This CDR3 contains 13 residues. The germline V gene has CDR1 SQVTM and CDR2 ANQGSEA. J gave up 1 base and V 5 bases, and 1 base lay outside the gene matches. The chain's CDR3 is CSVPSGSYNEQFF. The CDR3 bases are TGCAGCGTTCCTAGCGGGTCCTACAATGAGCAGTTCTTC.

J is TRBJ2-1 and V is TRBV19; 10 bases are a match to TRBD2. Germline CDR1 reads LNHDA; CDR2 reads SQIVND (reference sequence). J lost 5 bases, V lost 4 bases, and 8 bases had no gene match. The CDR3 consists of 16 residues. This chain's CDR3 is CASSTASGRFDNEQFF. In DNA, the CDR3 is TGTGCCAGTAGTACCGCTAGCGGGAGATTTGACAATGAGCAGTTCTTC.

This rearrangement joins TRBV5-6 to TRBJ2-5; D unresolved. The CDR3 extends over 14 amino acids. Per germline, CDR1 SGHDT and CDR2 YYEEEE. With 0 bases removed from V and 5 bases from J, the gap between germline ends came to 11 bases. CDR3 region: CASSLGTLRETQYF. The CDR3 DNA sequence: TGTGCCAGCAGCTTGGGAACCCTGCGGGAGACCCAGTACTTC.

The J gene is TRBJ1-6, the V gene TRBV7-9, with 9 bases lining up with TRBD1. Per the germline V gene, CDR1 is SEHNR and CDR2 is FQNEAQ (reference sequence). CDR3 length equals 14 residues. The trim removed 5 bases at V and 6 bases at J, leaving 2 bases unmatched. This CDR3 is CASSGGQGNSPLHF. The CDR3 region has the DNA TGTGCCAGCAGCGGGGGACAGGGTAATTCACCCCTCCACTTT.

There are a few counts of this clone. The chain combines TRBV12-3 or TRBV12-4 with TRBJ1-6; D remains unclear. The CDR3 contains 12 residues. V gave up 3 bases and J gave up 6 bases, with 3 bases separating them. The CDR3 protein is CASSFRNSPLHF. In DNA, the CDR3 is TGTGCCAGCAGTTTTCGTAATTCACCCCTCCACTTT.

This chain joins TRBV11-3 and TRBJ2-1; TRBD1 agrees at 7 bases. Germline assignment: CDR1 SGHNT and CDR2 YENEEA. J lost 9 bases, V lost 4 bases, and 12 bases had no gene match. The length of the CDR3 is 15 residues. CDR3 region: CASSSAPGTVGEQFF. The CDR3, as DNA: TGTGCCAGCAGCTCGGCTCCCGGGACAGTGGGTGAGCAGTTCTTC.

In its sample, this clone was seen once. This chain uses TRBV5-8 with TRBJ2-6, with D tentatively TRBD1 (6 bases). The germline V and J ends were trimmed by 0 bases and 4 bases, with 11 bases remaining between them. CDR3 length: 16 amino acids. Germline V gene data show CDR1 as SGHTS and CDR2 as YDEGEE. CDR3 in amino acids: CASSLARGPGANVLTF. Here the CDR3 DNA reads TGTGCCAGCAGCTTGGCCAGGGGTCCAGGGGCCAACGTCCTGACTTTC.

This clone was detected a few times. The V call is TRBV4-1, the J call TRBJ2-7; a possible D gene is TRBD2 (6 bases). CDR1 and CDR2 from the germline V gene are MGHRA and YSYEKL. CDR3 length: 14 amino acids. Trimming cost V 0 bases and J 7 bases, with 13 bases left between them. CDR3 coding DNA: TGCGCCAGCAGCCAAGAAGGGAGGTTTGCTGAGCAGTACTTC. Its protein is CASSQEGRFAEQYF.

V usage is TRBV30 and J usage is TRBJ2-7; D is perhaps TRBD1 (6 bases). Looked up from germline, CDR1 is GTSNPN and CDR2 is SVGIG (reference sequence). CDR3 length: 15 amino acids. Trimming left V 0 bases short and J 6 bases short, with 18 bases between. In nucleotides, the CDR3 is TGTGCCTGGAGTGTAAATGCAGGGGTGGGCGGCGAGCAGTACTTC. Amino acid sequence: CAWSVNAGVGGEQYF.

The DNA of the CDR3 is TGTGCCAGCAGCCACAGAGCGGGATCCTACGAGCAGTACTTC. It encodes CASSHRAGSYEQYF. The gene calls are TRBV5-5 and TRBJ2-7; 7 nucleotides align to TRBD2. The V segment lost 4 bases and the J segment 1 base; nucleotides outside the gene matches: 5. Germline CDR1 reads SGHKS; CDR2 reads YYEKEE (reference sequence). This CDR3 has 14 amino acids.

The chain recombines TRBV5-1 with TRBJ2-7; 7 nucleotides agree with TRBD2. The germline V gene has CDR1 SGHRS and CDR2 YFSETQ. The CDR3 has 11 residues. With 7 bases clipped from V and 3 bases from J, the junction kept 1 base outside the gene matches. The CDR3 DNA is TGCGCCAGCGGGACTAACTACGAGCAGTACTTC. Encoded protein: CASGTNYEQYF.

This chain uses TRBV15 with TRBJ2-6; TRBD2 is a possible D gene (5 bases). The V and J ends lost 1 base and 0 bases respectively, with 7 bases between them. The CDR3 is 16 residues long. CDR1 and CDR2 (germline): LNHNV, YYDKDF (reference sequence). CDR3 DNA sequence: TGTGCCACCAGCAGAGGGAGGAGCTCTGGGGCCAACGTCCTGACTTTC. Translation: CATSRGRSSGANVLTF.

J is TRBJ1-5 and V is TRBV24-1; no firm D call. Trimming removed 7 bases from V and 2 bases from J, with 8 bases in between. The CDR3 loop spans 13 amino acids. The germline CDR1 and CDR2 sequences are KGHDR and SFDVKD. DNA of the CDR3: TGTGCCACCAGAGCGGGAGGCAATCAGCCCCAGCATTTT. This encodes CATRAGGNQPQHF.

The chain recombines TRBV6-5 with TRBJ1-5, with D possibly matching TRBD1 (6 bases). Trimming cost V 6 bases and J 6 bases, with 12 bases left between them. This CDR3 contains 13 residues. Germline CDR1 and CDR2: MNHEY and SVGAGI. The CDR3 DNA reads TGTGCCAGCAGAGCACAGGGCGGTCAGCCCCAGCATTTT. This sequence encodes CASRAQGGQPQHF.

The V call is TRBV29-1, the J call TRBJ2-2, with 7 bases that match TRBD1. This CDR3 has 13 residues. In germline, CDR1 is SQVTM, CDR2 ANQGSEA. J was trimmed by 6 bases and V by 4 bases; bases with no gene match: 5. CDR3 bases: TGCAGCGTTGGACAGGGAGAGGCCGGGGAGCTGTTTTTT. It translates to CSVGQGEAGELFF.

The table lists this clone with a count of one. J is TRBJ2-1 and V is TRBV28; possible D gene TRBD1, 5 bases. The germline V gene has CDR1 MDHEN and CDR2 SYDVKM. The CDR3 contains 14 residues. V lost 4 bases, J lost 4 bases, and 11 bases lay in between. CDR3 protein: CASSYPDSYNEQFF. The CDR3 region has the DNA TGTGCCAGCAGTTATCCCGACAGTTACAATGAGCAGTTCTTC. Full variable domain (rest looked up from reference TRBV28 and TRBJ2-1): DVKVTQSSRYLVKRTGEKVFLECVQDMDHENMFWYRQDPGLGLRLIYFSYDVKMKEKGDIPEGYSVSREKKERFSLILESASTNQTSMYLCASSYPDSYNEQFFGPGTRLTVL.

The genes are TRBV18 and TRBJ1-5; 7 bases line up with TRBD1. Germline CDR1 and CDR2: KGHSH and LQKENI. The CDR3 covers 16 residues. J lost 4 bases, V lost 1 base, and 7 bases had no gene match. The CDR3 bases are TGTGCCAGCTCACCACGGAGGACAGGCTTAAATCAGCCCCAGCATTTT. It yields the protein CASSPRRTGLNQPQHF.

The genes are TRBV28 and TRBJ1-5; possibly TRBD1 for D (6 bases). CDR1 is MDHEN, CDR2 SYDVKM, per germline. V gave up 10 bases and J gave up 13 bases, with 26 bases separating them. CDR3 size: 14 residues. CDR3 coding DNA: TGTGCCACCTCGATTCCGGCGCAGGGGCAAAGTCAGCATTTT. Protein product: CATSIPAQGQSQHF.

The CDR3 DNA reads TGTGCCAGCATCGGGAGCTCCTATAATTCACCCCTCCACTTT. Its translation is CASIGSSYNSPLHF. The rearrangement uses TRBV6-5 and TRBJ1-6, with D hard to call. V lost 7 bases to trimming and J lost 0 bases, with 7 bases between them. The CDR3 loop spans 14 amino acids. CDR1 MNHEY and CDR2 SVGAGI come from the germline V gene.

V gene TRBV28 combines with J gene TRBJ2-7, with no clear D. The CDR3 loop spans 15 amino acids. Germline CDR1 is MDHEN and CDR2 is SYDVKM. The V gene lost 5 bases and the J gene lost 2 bases, with 16 bases spanning the gap. The chain's CDR3 is CASSLGSAPAYEQYF. The CDR3 DNA is TGTGCCAGCAGTCTCGGGTCTGCCCCAGCCTACGAGCAGTACTTC.

The V and J genes are TRBV19 and TRBJ1-5; D may be TRBD1 (6 bases). This CDR3 region has 15 residues. Germline-derived CDR1 and CDR2 are LNHDA and SQIVND (reference sequence). Trimming took 5 bases from V and 6 from J, leaving 17 bases between them. This CDR3 is CASSFEGGGGQPQHF. In DNA, the CDR3 is TGTGCCAGTAGTTTCGAGGGGGGGGGCGGTCAGCCCCAGCATTTT.

The V call is TRBV15, the J call TRBJ1-2, with a tentative D call TRBD1 (5 bases). The CDR3 has 15 amino acids. V dropped 0 bases and J dropped 6 bases, with 14 bases sitting between them. Germline V gene lookup returns CDR1 LNHNV and CDR2 YYDKDF (reference sequence). Here the CDR3 reads CATSRDREGLNGYTF. The CDR3 DNA reads as TGTGCCACCAGCAGAGATCGGGAGGGGCTAAATGGCTACACCTTC.

The J gene is TRBJ2-5, the V gene TRBV5-1; unclear D gene. CDR3 length: 16 amino acids. The germline CDR1 and CDR2 sequences are SGHRS and YFSETQ. V was cut by 6 bases and J by 6 bases, with 24 bases left in between. The CDR3 protein is CASTKSGYIGTQTQYF. The CDR3 DNA reads TGCGCCAGCACCAAATCCGGGTACATAGGTACGCAGACCCAGTACTTC.

This chain links TRBV29-1 with TRBJ2-7; 7 positions agree with TRBD1. The CDR3 contains 12 residues. Trimming at V came to 3 bases and at J to 6 bases, leaving 5 bases not matched to a gene. CDR1 and CDR2 from the germline V gene are SQVTM and ANQGSEA. In DNA, the CDR3 is TGCAGCGTTGATGAGGGGGCGGGCGAGCAGTACTTC. This sequence encodes CSVDEGAGEQYF.

The chain links TRBV2 to TRBJ1-6; tentative D call: TRBD1 (6 bases). Deletions cut 4 bases from V and 9 bases from J, with 13 bases between. Germline-derived CDR1 and CDR2 are SNHLY and FYNNEI. The length of the CDR3 is 14 residues. CDR3 sequence (DNA): TGTGCCAGCAGTGCTACCGAGGACAGTTCACCCCTCCACTTT. Amino acid sequence: CASSATEDSSPLHF.

This clone was detected only a few times. CDR3 amino acids: CASSFKRELGDEQFF. As DNA, the CDR3 is TGCGCCAGCAGCTTTAAGCGGGAGCTGGGGGATGAGCAGTTCTTC. The chain has TRBV5-1 and TRBJ2-1; 8 bases agree with TRBD2. CDR3 length equals 15 residues. Germline V gene lookup returns CDR1 SGHRS and CDR2 YFSETQ. J lost 8 bases, V lost 2 bases, and 9 bases had no gene match. Full variable domain (outside the CDR3, taken from reference TRBV5-1 and TRBJ2-1): KAGVTQTPRYLIKTRGQQVTLSCSPISGHRSVSWYQQTPGQGLQFLFEYFSETQRNKGNFPGRFSGRQFSNSRSEMNVSTLELGDSALYLCASSFKRELGDEQFFGPGTRLTVL.

This rearrangement joins TRBV5-4 to TRBJ1-2, with TRBD1 as a possible D gene (5 bases). V was shortened by 5 bases and J by 3 bases, with 11 bases between the two germline ends. From germline, CDR1 is SGHNT and CDR2 YYREEE (reference sequence). This CDR3 has 13 residues. The chain's CDR3 is CASSTTEYYGYTF. In DNA, the CDR3 is TGTGCCAGCAGTACGACAGAATACTATGGCTACACCTTC.

V gene TRBV5-1 combines with J gene TRBJ2-3, with 12 bases identical to TRBD1. CDR1 is SGHRS and CDR2 is YFSETQ in the germline V gene. This CDR3 comprises 15 residues. The trim removed 4 bases at V and 6 bases at J, leaving 6 bases unmatched. The chain's CDR3 is CASSAGQGAGDTQYF. The CDR3 nucleotides read TGCGCCAGCAGCGCGGGACAGGGGGCAGGGGATACGCAGTATTTT.

The table lists this clone with a count of one. The J gene is TRBJ1-6, the V gene TRBV19; 7 bases are a match to TRBD1. Germline loops: CDR1 LNHDA, CDR2 SQIVND (reference sequence). The J segment lost 7 bases and the V segment lost 6 bases, leaving 9 bases of the junction unmatched. The CDR3 has 15 residues. The CDR3 is CASSSQQGPNSPLHF. In nucleotides, the CDR3 is TGTGCCAGTAGCTCTCAACAGGGGCCGAATTCACCCCTCCACTTT.

This clone has a single count. V gene TRBV3-1 (or the pseudogene TRBV3-2) combines with J gene TRBJ1-1, with TRBD1 identical over 7 bases. The CDR3 is 15 amino acids. Per the germline V gene, CDR1 is LGHDT and CDR2 is YNNKEL (reference sequence). J was trimmed by 2 bases and V by 2 bases; bases with no gene match: 5. In nucleotides, the CDR3 is TGTGCCAGCAGCCAAATGGGACAGAGAAACACTGAAGCTTTCTTT. Translating it yields CASSQMGQRNTEAFF.